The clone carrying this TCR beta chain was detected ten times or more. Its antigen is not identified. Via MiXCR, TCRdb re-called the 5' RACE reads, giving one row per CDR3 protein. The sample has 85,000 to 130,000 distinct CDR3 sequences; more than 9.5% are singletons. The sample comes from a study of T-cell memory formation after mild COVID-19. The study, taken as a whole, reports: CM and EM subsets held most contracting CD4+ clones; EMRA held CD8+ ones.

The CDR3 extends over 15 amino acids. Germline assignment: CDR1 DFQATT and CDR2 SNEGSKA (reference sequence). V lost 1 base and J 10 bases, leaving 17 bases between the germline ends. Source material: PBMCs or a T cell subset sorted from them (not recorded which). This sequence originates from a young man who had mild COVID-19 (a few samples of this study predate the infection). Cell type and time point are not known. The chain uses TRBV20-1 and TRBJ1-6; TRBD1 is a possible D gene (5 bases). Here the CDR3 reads CSARGAGRLGSPLHF. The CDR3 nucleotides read TGCAGTGCTAGAGGGGCGGGGCGTCTCGGGTCACCCCTCCACTTT.